The next 3 T cell receptor beta chains were all read from a single sample in a study of CD8 T cells in Susac syndrome. CD27 and CD45RA staining defined memory subsets for TEMRA sorting. With random hexamers, reverse transcription was performed on about 0.45 to 1 ug of RNA. A single record per CDR3 protein comes from TCRdb applying MiXCR to the immunoSEQ multiplex PCR reads. Of about 2,600 distinct CDR3 sequences listed, roughly 70% are singletons. Source material: CD8+ TEMRA cells from PBMCs. As for subset: FACS-sorted terminally differentiated effector memory CD8+ T cells re-expressing CD45RA (CD8+ TEMRA). The receptors derive from a human donor with Susac syndrome.

The J gene is TRBJ2-5, the V gene TRBV9; a possible D gene is TRBD2 (6 bases). This CDR3 is 17 amino acids long. V gave up 3 bases and J gave up 1 base, with 19 bases separating them. The germline CDR1 and CDR2 sequences are SGDLS and YYNGEE. As DNA, the CDR3 is TGTGCCAGCAGCGCGGGGTGGGGGGATAGCGGCCAAGAGACCCAGTACTTC. Protein sequence: CASSAGWGDSGQETQYF.

The rearrangement uses TRBV11-2 and TRBJ2-7, with D possibly being TRBD1 (6 bases). CDR1 SGHAT and CDR2 FQNNGV come from the germline V gene. This CDR3 region has 15 residues. V lost 1 base to trimming and J lost 0 bases, with 10 bases between them. In DNA, the CDR3 is TGTGCCAGCAGCTTAGGGGGGCTGGGCTCCTACGAGCAGTACTTC. Translated: CASSLGGLGSYEQYF. The whole variable domain, remainder taken from reference TRBV11-2 and TRBJ2-7, is EAGVAQSPRYKIIEKRQSVAFWCNPISGHATLYWYQQILGQGPKLLIQFQNNGVVDDSQLPKDRFSAERLKGVDSTLKIQPAKLEDSAVYLCASSLGGLGSYEQYFGPGTRLTVT.

The CDR3 loop reads CASSPGTSWVDTQYF. The CDR3 nucleotides read TGTGCCAGCAGCCCCGGGACTAGCTGGGTCGATACGCAGTATTTT. The chain has TRBV13 and TRBJ2-3; 9 bases are shared with TRBD2. The V segment lost 5 bases and the J segment 6 bases; nucleotides outside the gene matches: 9. The CDR3 spans 15 residues. Germline lookup yields CDR1 PRHDT and CDR2 FYEKMQ (reference sequence).